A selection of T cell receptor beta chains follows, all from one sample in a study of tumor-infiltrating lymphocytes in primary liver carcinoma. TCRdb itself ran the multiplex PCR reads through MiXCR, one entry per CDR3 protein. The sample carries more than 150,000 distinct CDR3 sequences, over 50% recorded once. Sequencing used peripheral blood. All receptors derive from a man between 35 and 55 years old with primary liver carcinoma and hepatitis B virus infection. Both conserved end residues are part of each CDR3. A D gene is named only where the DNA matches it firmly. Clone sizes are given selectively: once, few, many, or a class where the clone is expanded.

TGTGCCAGCAGTTCGTCCACCTACGAGCAGTACTTC	CASSSSTYEQYF	-	-	TRBV28	TRBJ2-7
TGTGCTAGTGGTTCTTCTAGCGAGCAGTACTTC	CASGSSSEQYF	-	once	TRBV12-5	TRBJ2-7
TGTGCCAGCAGTGCCTACGGGGAGCCCCAACATTTT	CASSAYGEPQHF	-	-	TRBV12-3/TRBV12-4	TRBJ1-5
TGTGCCAGCAGCTCACTCACCCTTTCTGGGACCAACATCCTGACTTTC	CASSSLTLSGTNILTF	-	-	TRBV11-2	TRBJ2-6
TGCGCCAGCAACCAAGATAGGATCCCTGGGTACAATGAGCAGCTCTTC	CASNQDRIPGYNEQLF	-	-	TRBV4-1	TRBJ2-1
TGTGCCAGCAGTTATTCCGGGACAGGGCGGAATTCACCCCTCCACTTT	CASSYSGTGRNSPLHF	TRBD1	-	TRBV6-5	TRBJ1-6
TGCGCCAGCAGCTTTGCCCCCGGGACGGATGAAAAACTGTTTTTT	CASSFAPGTDEKLFF	-	few	TRBV5-1	TRBJ1-4
TGCAGTGCTAATCATGACAGGGACGAGCTAACCCTCTTC	CSANHDRDELTLF	TRBD1	-	TRBV20-1	TRBJ1-2
TGTGCCAGCAACTTAGGGGCCGGGGAGAACTCTCGGGAGCAGTACTTC	CASNLGAGENSREQYF	-	-	TRBV11-2	TRBJ2-7
TGTGCCAGCAGCCCTATTGACAGACTGAACACTGAAGCTTTCTTT	CASSPIDRLNTEAFF	-	few	TRBV5-6	TRBJ1-1
TGTGCCAGCAGCATTCAACCGGGACAGGGGTATGAAAAACTGTTTTTT	CASSIQPGQGYEKLFF	TRBD1	-	TRBV5-5	TRBJ1-4
TGTGCCAGCAGCTTAGGAGGGGTGGGTCAGTATAGCAATCAGCCCCAGCATTTT	CASSLGGVGQYSNQPQHF	-	many	TRBV11-2	TRBJ1-5
TGTGCCAGCAGGCTGGGACACGGCGAAAAACTGTTTTTT	CASRLGHGEKLFF	-	many	TRBV12-3/TRBV12-4	TRBJ1-4
TGCAGCGTTGAGGACCTTGGACTAATCACAGATATGCAGTATTTT	CSVEDLGLITDMQYF	-	-	TRBV29-1	TRBJ2-3
TGTGCCAGCAGCCCCGGGACCCTGGGTTCTGTGGCTTTCTTT	CASSPGTLGSVAFF	-	many	TRBV11-2	TRBJ1-1
TGTGCCAGCAGCTTAAGGTATGAGCAGTTCTTC	CASSLRYEQFF	-	many	TRBV11-2	TRBJ2-1
TGCGCCAGCAGGGGCCGTATTGACAGGGTTTTCTACGAGCAGTACTTC	CASRGRIDRVFYEQYF	TRBD1	-	TRBV10-1	TRBJ2-7
TGTGCCAGCAGCCCCCCGGGCCTTTGGAACACTGAAGCTTTCTTT	CASSPPGLWNTEAFF	-	-	TRBV12-3/TRBV12-4	TRBJ1-1
TGTGCCAGCAGCCTAAAGATCTCGGACGGAATGTACGAGCAGTACTTC	CASSLKISDGMYEQYF	-	-	TRBV5-5	TRBJ2-7
TGTGCCAGCAGCCAACAGAGGCGGGGGGCGAACTATGGCTACACCTTC	CASSQQRRGANYGYTF	-	-	TRBV4-2	TRBJ1-2